A selection of T cell receptor beta chains follows, all from one sample in a study of post-analysis software for immune sequencing data. MiXCR, applied by TCRdb to the PCR reads, yields one record per CDR3 protein. Of 700,000 to 900,000 distinct CDR3 sequences in the sample, around 45% are singletons; the top ten hold just under 5%. The sample comprised blood. The origin of the receptors is a girl between 5 and 17 years old with multiple sclerosis. CDR3s include the opening cysteine and the closing phenylalanine or tryptophan. A D gene is named only where the DNA matches it firmly. Only some rows state a clone size, as once, few, many or a class for expanded clones.

v_call	d_call	j_call	clone_size	cdr3_nt	cdr3_aa
TRBV6-5	NA	TRBJ2-7	few	TGTGCCAGCAGTTACTCCGGGGGTCTCAACGAGCAGTACTTC	CASSYSGGLNEQYF
TRBV24-1	NA	TRBJ2-5	NA	TGTGCCACCAGTGATTCAAGCAGGGTCGGCGAGACCCAGTACTTC	CATSDSSRVGETQYF
TRBV11-2	NA	TRBJ2-1	NA	TGTGCCAGCAGCCGGGGACCAGGTGCCCACAATGAGCAGTTCTTC	CASSRGPGAHNEQFF
TRBV11-1	NA	TRBJ2-7	many	TGTGCCAGCAGCTTATCCCAGGGCTACGAGCAGTACTTC	CASSLSQGYEQYF
TRBV7-8	NA	TRBJ2-1	NA	TGTGCCAGCAGCGCGGGTGGACGGGGGCGCAATGAGCAGTTCTTC	CASSAGGRGRNEQFF
TRBV5-1	TRBD2	TRBJ2-5	few	TGCGCCAGTTCCGACCAACCGGGGACTACAGAGACCCAGTACTTC	CASSDQPGTTETQYF
TRBV20-1	NA	TRBJ2-1	NA	TGCAGTGCAGCGACTAGCAATGAGCAGTTCTTC	CSAATSNEQFF
TRBV5-1	NA	TRBJ2-3	few	TGCGCCAGCAGCTCTTCGGAGGGAGATACGCAGTATTTT	CASSSSEGDTQYF
TRBV7-9	NA	TRBJ2-1	NA	TGTGCCAGCAGCTCGACCAAGGAGACCCCCTACAATGAGCAGTTCTTC	CASSSTKETPYNEQFF
TRBV29-1	NA	TRBJ2-1	few	TGCAGCCAAGCCCGGGAGTTTGCCTACAATGAGCAGTTCTTC	CSQAREFAYNEQFF
TRBV5-1	NA	TRBJ1-1	NA	TGCGCCAGCAGCAACCCTTTTCGGACTGAAGCTTTCTTT	CASSNPFRTEAFF
TRBV20-1	NA	TRBJ2-1	few	TGCAGTGCTAGCCCCGTAAGGCAGGGCGGGAATGAGCAGTTCTTC	CSASPVRQGGNEQFF
TRBV9	TRBD1	TRBJ2-1	few	TGTGCCAGCGCGAATGAAGGGGGCTGGGAGCAGTTCTTC	CASANEGGWEQFF
TRBV10-3	TRBD2	TRBJ2-2	NA	TGTGCCATCAGTGACCTCACTAGCGGGAGCACCGGGGAGCTGTTTTTT	CAISDLTSGSTGELFF
TRBV29-1	TRBD2	TRBJ2-1	few	TGCAGCGTTGAAACTAGCGGGAGAACCTACAATGAGCAGTTCTTC	CSVETSGRTYNEQFF
TRBV29-1	TRBD1	TRBJ2-6	NA	TGCAGCGTTGAAAGCACCCGGGACAGGGATTTTGGGGCCAACGTCCTGACTTTC	CSVESTRDRDFGANVLTF
TRBV28	TRBD1	TRBJ1-5	few	TGTGCCAGCGCCGGGGACAGGGGACCTCAGCCCCAGCATTTT	CASAGDRGPQPQHF
TRBV27	NA	TRBJ1-2	NA	TGTGCCAGCAGCCGCAACACTGTTGGCTATGGCTACACCTTC	CASSRNTVGYGYTF
TRBV20-1	NA	TRBJ2-3	NA	TGCAGCGTCCGACCGGGACTCACCACAGATACGCAGTATTTT	CSVRPGLTTDTQYF
TRBV30	TRBD1	TRBJ2-1	NA	TGTGCCTGCTCCAGGGGGCTCGGATACAATGAGCAGTTCTTC	CACSRGLGYNEQFF
TRBV13	NA	TRBJ1-2	NA	TGTGCCAGCAGCTCTTCAGGGGACTATGGCCACACCTTC	CASSSSGDYGHTF
TRBV12-3/TRBV12-4	TRBD2	TRBJ2-7	NA	TGTGCCAGCAGTCTCCGGACTAGCGGGAGCAACGAGCAGTACTTC	CASSLRTSGSNEQYF
TRBV6-5	TRBD2	TRBJ2-1	few	TGTGCCAGCAGTTACGTAGGCCTAGCGGGAGGACCCTCCTACAATGAGCAGTTCTTC	CASSYVGLAGGPSYNEQFF
TRBV5-5	NA	TRBJ2-7	few	TGTGCCAGCAGCCCCGGTGACAGCTACGGAACCGAGCAGTACTTC	CASSPGDSYGTEQYF
TRBV9	NA	TRBJ1-2	NA	TGTGCCAGCAGCGTAGACCCAGACTCACCAGGAGGCTACACCTTC	CASSVDPDSPGGYTF